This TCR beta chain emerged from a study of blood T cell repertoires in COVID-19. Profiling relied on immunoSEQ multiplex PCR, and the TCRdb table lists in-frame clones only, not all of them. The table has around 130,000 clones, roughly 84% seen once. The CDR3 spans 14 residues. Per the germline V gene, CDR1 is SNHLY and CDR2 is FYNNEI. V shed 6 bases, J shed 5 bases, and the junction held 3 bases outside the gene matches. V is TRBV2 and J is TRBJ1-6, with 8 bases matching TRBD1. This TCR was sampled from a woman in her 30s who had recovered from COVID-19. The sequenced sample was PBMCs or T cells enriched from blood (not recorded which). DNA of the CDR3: TGTGCCAGCAGGACAGGGGCGAATAATTCACCCCTCCACTTT. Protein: CASRTGANNSPLHF.